This TCR beta chain was sequenced during a study of cytomegalovirus exposure and HLA in healthy donors. V lost 6 bases and J 5 bases, leaving 19 bases between the germline ends. CDR1 and CDR2 from the germline V gene are MDHEN and SYDVKM. The CDR3 totals 15 residues. PCR used 60 Vbeta primers and 13 Jbeta primers. Data came from immunoSEQ multiplex PCR; TCRdb stores just in-frame clones and leaves some out. The repertoire holds about 140,000 clones, roughly four fifths seen once, with about 3.2% in the top ten. This TCR was recovered from a man younger than 35 in good health and CMV-seropositive. Sequenced material: PBMCs. The chain joins TRBV28 to TRBJ1-1, with D unresolved. The CDR3 bases are TGTGCCAGCAGGTTCCCTCGAGAGCTAAGAACTGAAGCTTTCTTT. It codes for CASRFPRELRTEAFF.